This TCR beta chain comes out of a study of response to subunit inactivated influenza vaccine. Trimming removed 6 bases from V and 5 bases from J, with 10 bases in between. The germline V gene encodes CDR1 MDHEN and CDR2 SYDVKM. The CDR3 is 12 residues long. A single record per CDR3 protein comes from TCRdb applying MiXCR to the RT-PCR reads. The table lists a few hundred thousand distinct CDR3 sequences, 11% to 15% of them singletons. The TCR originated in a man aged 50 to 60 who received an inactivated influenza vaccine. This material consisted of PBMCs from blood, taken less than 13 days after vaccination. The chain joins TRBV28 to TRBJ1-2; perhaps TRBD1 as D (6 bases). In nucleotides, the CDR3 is TGTGCCAGCAGGGACAGTGGTTATGGCTACACCTTC. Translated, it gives CASRDSGYGYTF.